This T cell receptor beta chain was profiled in a study of prognosis after radiotherapy for stage I lung cancer. This clonotype was recorded at least ten times. CDR3 of TCR beta was amplified from genomic DNA via a two-round multiplex PCR. Every TRBV and TRBJ gene had its own specific primer in first-round PCR. TCRdb processed the multiplex PCR reads anew with MiXCR; each CDR3 protein has one entry. The sample yields approximately 25,000 distinct CDR3 sequences, approximately 44% seen once. The input for sequencing was PBMCs, taken before or after stereotactic body radiation therapy (not recorded which). The receptor was derived from a donor older than 45 with non-small cell lung cancer.

CDR3 residues: CASSPGLQLGYNEQFF. For the CDR3, the DNA is TGTGCCAGCAGTCCTGGACTCCAACTAGGCTACAATGAGCAGTTCTTC. V usage is TRBV6-1 and J usage is TRBJ2-1; TRBD2 might be the D (5 bases). The CDR3 covers 16 residues. Germline V gene lookup returns CDR1 MNHNS and CDR2 SASEGT. Trimming took 5 bases from V and 3 from J, leaving 17 bases between them.